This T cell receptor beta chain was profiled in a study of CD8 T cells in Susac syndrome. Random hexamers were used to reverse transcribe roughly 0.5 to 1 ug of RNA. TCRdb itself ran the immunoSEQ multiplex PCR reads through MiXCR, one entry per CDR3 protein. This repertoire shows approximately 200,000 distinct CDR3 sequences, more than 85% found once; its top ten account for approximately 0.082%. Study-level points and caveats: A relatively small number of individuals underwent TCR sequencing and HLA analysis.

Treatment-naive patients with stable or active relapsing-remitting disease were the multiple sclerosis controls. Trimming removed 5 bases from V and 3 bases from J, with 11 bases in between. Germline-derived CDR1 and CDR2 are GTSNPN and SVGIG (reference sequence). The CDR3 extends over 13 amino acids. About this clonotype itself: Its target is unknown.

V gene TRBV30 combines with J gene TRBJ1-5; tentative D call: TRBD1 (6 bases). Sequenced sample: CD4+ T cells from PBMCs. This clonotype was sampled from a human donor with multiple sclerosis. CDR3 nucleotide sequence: TGTGCCTGGGCCGGGACACCCAATCAGCCCCAGCATTTT. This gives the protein CAWAGTPNQPQHF.